What follows describes a single TCR beta chain. Its antigen is not identified. This sample is drawn from a study of T-cell memory formation after mild COVID-19. With constant-segment primers, 5'RACE yielded cDNA libraries of TCR alpha and TCR beta that carried sample barcodes and UMIs. TCRdb redid the calling of the 5' RACE reads with MiXCR, one entry per CDR3 protein. Of approximately 40,000 distinct CDR3 sequences listed, approximately 10% were seen once; the top ten hold about 32%. Trimming took off 0 bases at V and 2 bases at J, with 7 bases between the two ends. CDR1 and CDR2 from the germline V gene are SGHAT and FQNNGV. This CDR3 has 14 amino acids. Study outcomes and limitations: Day 15 to 85 contracting clones showed balanced CD4/CD8; day 15 to 37 expanders favored CD4+. CD4+ clones that contracted lay mainly in CM and EM; CD8+ ones lay in EMRA. Some SARS-CoV-2-responding clones were already detected in memory before infection.

The gene calls are TRBV11-2 and TRBJ1-2; unclear D gene. This TCR derives from a man aged 18 to 35 who had mild COVID-19 (a few samples of this study predate the infection). Cell type and time point are not known. The sequenced sample consisted of PBMCs or a T cell subset sorted from them (not recorded which). CDR3 sequence reads: CASSLDHTNYGYTF. Written as DNA, the CDR3 is TGTGCCAGCAGCTTAGATCACACGAACTATGGCTACACCTTC.